The rows below give T cell receptor beta chains drawn from one sample of a study of T cells in Graves' hyperthyroidism and ophthalmopathy. A single record per CDR3 protein comes from TCRdb applying MiXCR to the multiplex PCR reads. Of approximately 430,000 distinct CDR3 sequences in the sample, around a sixth were seen once. The sequenced sample was blood. The receptors stem from a woman in her late teens or twenties with Graves' hyperthyroidism. Each CDR3 is given with its conserved first and last residue. Fields, in order: clone size, D gene, J gene, V gene, CDR3 DNA, CDR3 protein. A D gene is named only where the DNA matches it firmly. The listing skips clone size in some rows; elsewhere it reads once, few, many or a size class.

abundance: few
d_gene: NA
j_gene: TRBJ1-4
v_gene: TRBV7-9
CDR3nt: TGTGCCAGCAGCTTAGACTCGATTGCCGAAAAACTGTTTTTT
CDR3aa: CASSLDSIAEKLFF

abundance: NA
d_gene: NA
j_gene: TRBJ2-2
v_gene: TRBV20-1
CDR3nt: TGCAGTGCTAGAGAGGTGTACACGAACACCGGGGAGCTGTTTTTT
CDR3aa: CSAREVYTNTGELFF

abundance: few
d_gene: NA
j_gene: TRBJ1-5
v_gene: TRBV27
CDR3nt: TGTGCCAGCAGTTTATCATCCGGTAGAGATAGCAATCAGCCCCAGCATTTT
CDR3aa: CASSLSSGRDSNQPQHF

abundance: few
d_gene: NA
j_gene: TRBJ2-2
v_gene: TRBV11-2
CDR3nt: TGTGCCAGCAGCTTAGGTTTTTCGTTGAGGAGAATGGGCACCGGGGAGCTGTTTTTT
CDR3aa: CASSLGFSLRRMGTGELFF

abundance: NA
d_gene: TRBD1
j_gene: TRBJ1-1
v_gene: TRBV6-2/TRBV6-3
CDR3nt: TGTGCCAGCAGTTTAACACAGGGGATAACAAGTGAAGCTTTCTTT
CDR3aa: CASSLTQGITSEAFF

abundance: many
d_gene: TRBD1
j_gene: TRBJ1-1
v_gene: TRBV7-9
CDR3nt: TGTGCCAGCAGCCCGACAGGGCCAAACACTGAAGCTTTCTTT
CDR3aa: CASSPTGPNTEAFF

abundance: few
d_gene: NA
j_gene: TRBJ2-3
v_gene: TRBV5-1
CDR3nt: TGCGCCAGCAGCGCCTCGGTACCCACGGGGCGGACAGATACGCAGTATTTT
CDR3aa: CASSASVPTGRTDTQYF

abundance: NA
d_gene: TRBD2
j_gene: TRBJ2-7
v_gene: TRBV6-1
CDR3nt: TGTGCCAGCAAATTACTAGCGGGAGTCTACGAGCAGTACTTC
CDR3aa: CASKLLAGVYEQYF

abundance: few
d_gene: NA
j_gene: TRBJ2-7
v_gene: TRBV20-1
CDR3nt: TGCAGTGTTAAGGGACCATTTTACGAGCAGTACTTC
CDR3aa: CSVKGPFYEQYF

abundance: NA
d_gene: NA
j_gene: TRBJ1-6
v_gene: TRBV10-3
CDR3nt: TGTGCCATCAGCAACAGGGCCAGGAATTCACCCCTCCACTTT
CDR3aa: CAISNRARNSPLHF

abundance: few
d_gene: NA
j_gene: TRBJ2-7
v_gene: TRBV29-1
CDR3nt: TGCAGCGTTGGTGGGAGCTACGAGCAGTACTTC
CDR3aa: CSVGGSYEQYF

abundance: NA
d_gene: TRBD2
j_gene: TRBJ2-3
v_gene: TRBV7-2
CDR3nt: TGTGCCAGCAGCGCCTGGACTAGCGGGGAGACAGACACGCAGTATTTT
CDR3aa: CASSAWTSGETDTQYF

abundance: NA
d_gene: TRBD1
j_gene: TRBJ2-1
v_gene: TRBV6-1
CDR3nt: TGTGCCAGCAGTGCACAGACAGGGGGATTATACAATGAGCAGTTCTTC
CDR3aa: CASSAQTGGLYNEQFF

abundance: few
d_gene: NA
j_gene: TRBJ1-5
v_gene: TRBV19
CDR3nt: TGTGCCAGTAGTAGGGTCGATACCAATCAGCCCCAGCATTTT
CDR3aa: CASSRVDTNQPQHF

abundance: many
d_gene: TRBD2
j_gene: TRBJ2-5
v_gene: TRBV6-2/TRBV6-3
CDR3nt: TGTGCCAGCAGTTCCCCTCGGACTAGCGGGGGCCACCGCCTCGAGACCCAGTACTTC
CDR3aa: CASSSPRTSGGHRLETQYF

abundance: few
d_gene: NA
j_gene: TRBJ2-7
v_gene: TRBV2
CDR3nt: TGTGCCAGCAGTGTTGAGTGGGGCGGGACAATTTTCTACGAGCAGTACTTC
CDR3aa: CASSVEWGGTIFYEQYF

abundance: many
d_gene: TRBD2
j_gene: TRBJ2-3
v_gene: TRBV28
CDR3nt: TGTGCCAGCAGTTGGCTAGCGGGCACAGATACGCAGTATTTT
CDR3aa: CASSWLAGTDTQYF

abundance: NA
d_gene: NA
j_gene: TRBJ2-5
v_gene: TRBV27
CDR3nt: TGTGCCAGCAGGACGGAGACAGAAGGGTCGTTTTCCCAGTACTTC
CDR3aa: CASRTETEGSFSQYF

abundance: NA
d_gene: TRBD1
j_gene: TRBJ1-1
v_gene: TRBV24-1
CDR3nt: TGTGCCACCAGTGATGCGGGACAGGGAGAGGCTTTCTTT
CDR3aa: CATSDAGQGEAFF

abundance: many
d_gene: TRBD1
j_gene: TRBJ1-4
v_gene: TRBV10-2
CDR3nt: TGCGCCAGCAGTGCCTCGGACAGGGGCGTGCCTAATGAAAAACTGTTTTTT
CDR3aa: CASSASDRGVPNEKLFF

abundance: few
d_gene: TRBD2
j_gene: TRBJ2-1
v_gene: TRBV6-2/TRBV6-3
CDR3nt: TGTGCCAGCAGGGCCGTGGTAGCAGCGGGGGGTCGCAGTGAGCAGTTCTTC
CDR3aa: CASRAVVAAGGRSEQFF

abundance: NA
d_gene: NA
j_gene: TRBJ2-2
v_gene: TRBV27
CDR3nt: TGTGCCAGCAGTTTCTTAGACGGTGAGAACACCGGGGAGCTGTTTTTT
CDR3aa: CASSFLDGENTGELFF